Shown below are 32 T cell receptor beta chains from a single sample sequenced in a study of spatial heterogeneity in lung cancer. Whole-study results and caveats: The number of expanded tumor alpha and beta chains correlated with mutation number.

Stated time point: sample taken at primary tumor resection. TCRdb redid the calling of the 5' RACE reads with MiXCR, one entry per CDR3 protein. The table lists approximately 9,500 distinct CDR3 sequences, around 10% of them singletons, with roughly 10% in the top ten. No antigen is known for these receptors. Sequencing was performed on lung tumor tissue, taken at surgery. The receptors come from a male donor with early-stage non-small cell lung cancer.

This clonotype was observed at least ten times. This beta chain is a stray sequence in a library constructed for alpha chains; its clone size is not meaningful. The V call is TRBV24-1, the J call TRBJ1-5; possibly TRBD1 for D (5 bases). Trimming took off 5 bases at V and 5 bases at J, with 9 bases between the two ends. CDR3 size: 13 residues. Germline V lookup: CDR1 KGHDR, CDR2 SFDVKD. The CDR3 is CATSADSYQPQHF. The CDR3 DNA follows: TGTGCCACCAGTGCCGACAGTTATCAGCCCCAGCATTTT.

Concerning this clonotype: Being off target in a library aimed at alpha chains, this beta chain has a size of little meaning. V usage is TRBV7-2 and J usage is TRBJ1-2, with TRBD1 as a possible D gene (5 bases). The CDR3 spans 14 residues. Trimming stripped 2 bases from V and 4 bases from J, with 11 bases between. Germline V lookup: CDR1 SGHTA, CDR2 FQGNSA. DNA of the CDR3: TGTGCCAGCAGCTTAAGGAGACAGAGCTATGGCTACACCTTC. Amino acids: CASSLRRQSYGYTF. The full variable domain, rest sourced from reference TRBV7-2 and TRBJ1-2, is GAGVSQSPSNKVTEKGKDVELRCDPISGHTALYWYRQSLGQGLEFLIYFQGNSAPDKSGLPSDRFSAERTGGSVSTLTIQRTQQEDSAVYLCASSLRRQSYGYTFGSGTRLTVV.

A few counts support this clonotype. The library was prepared for alpha chains; this beta chain is a stray read, so its frequency means little. The V and J genes are TRBV20-1 and TRBJ2-2; D may correspond to TRBD1 or TRBD2 (7 bases each). The CDR3 runs 15 residues. Germline CDR1 reads DFQATT; CDR2 reads SNEGSKA (reference sequence). Trimming removed 0 bases at V and 4 bases at J, with 12 bases between. The CDR3 loop is CSAREQGRVTGELFF. As DNA, the CDR3 is TGCAGTGCTAGAGAACAGGGGAGGGTCACCGGGGAGCTGTTTTTT.

This clonotype was picked up many times. A junction end diverges from the germline sequence, so it may reflect a read error. This beta chain is a stray sequence in a library constructed for alpha chains; its clone size is not meaningful. In DNA, the CDR3 is TGCAGCGCTAGAGATCCGGGACTCCCCACAGATACGCAGTATTTT. Translation gives CSARDPGLPTDTQYF. V gene TRBV20-1 combines with J gene TRBJ2-3; perhaps TRBD2 as D (6 bases). This CDR3 comprises 15 residues. Germline lookup yields CDR1 DFQATT and CDR2 SNEGSKA (reference sequence).

This clonotype has a handful of counts. This beta chain was picked up by a library intended for alpha chains and is off target, so its count carries little meaning. The J gene is TRBJ1-2, the V gene TRBV15; D is uncertain. This CDR3 has 16 amino acids. The germline CDR1 and CDR2 sequences are LNHNV and YYDKDF (reference sequence). V was shortened by 0 bases and J by 2 bases, with 13 bases between the two germline ends. CDR3 region: CATSRDLPGRNYGYTF. DNA of the CDR3: TGTGCCACCAGCAGAGATTTGCCGGGGAGAAACTATGGCTACACCTTC.

In this sample, this clonotype turned up many times. This beta chain is an off-target read within a library intended for alpha chains, so its frequency means little. The chain combines TRBV30 with TRBJ2-7; no clear D. The CDR3 runs 12 residues. Germline CDR1 reads GTSNPN; CDR2 reads SVGIG (reference sequence). Trimming pared 0 bases from V and 1 base from J, leaving 4 bases between. Here the CDR3 reads CAWSVGSYEQYF. The DNA for the CDR3 is TGTGCCTGGAGTGTCGGTTCCTACGAGCAGTACTTC. Filled out from reference TRBV30 and TRBJ2-7, the complete variable domain reads SQTIHQWPATLVQPVGSPLSLECTVEGTSNPNLYWYRQAAGRGLQLLFYSVGIGQISSEVPQNLSASRPQDRQFILSSKKLLLSDSGFYLCAWSVGSYEQYFGPGTRLTVT.

This clonotype is deemed medium-sized. The library was designed around alpha chains, so this beta chain is a stray read whose abundance carries little weight. The V gene is TRBV20-1, the J gene TRBJ2-5, with D perhaps TRBD2 (6 bases). Germline values: CDR1 DFQATT, CDR2 SNEGSKA (reference sequence). CDR3 length: 16 amino acids. Trimming removed 0 bases at V and 2 bases at J, with 16 bases between. This chain's CDR3 is CSARDRASAIQETQYF. CDR3 nucleotides: TGCAGTGCTAGAGATCGGGCTAGCGCGATACAAGAGACCCAGTACTTC.

This clonotype was counted ten times or more. The library was designed around alpha chains, so this beta chain is a stray read whose abundance carries little weight. The chain combines TRBV2 with TRBJ2-3, with D uncertain. Trimming took off 1 base at V and 0 bases at J, with 11 bases between the two ends. CDR3 size: 16 residues. Germline V gene sequence: CDR1 SNHLY, CDR2 FYNNEI. In DNA, the CDR3 is TGTGCCAGCAGTGAAGTGGCCGGACGGAGCACAGATACGCAGTATTTT. Protein: CASSEVAGRSTDTQYF.

With respect to this clonotype: Because the library targeted alpha chains, this beta chain is an off-target read whose size means little. The chain employs TRBV5-1 and TRBJ2-7; a possible D gene is TRBD2 (5 bases). The CDR3 covers 14 residues. Germline CDR1 and CDR2: SGHRS and YFSETQ. Trimming stripped 0 bases from V and 4 bases from J, with 11 bases between. The DNA for the CDR3 is TGCGCCAGCAGCTTGGGGGAGAGCTCATACGAGCAGTACTTC. Residues: CASSLGESSYEQYF.

With respect to this clonotype: This beta chain slipped into a library made for alpha chains as a stray read, so its size is not meaningful. The gene calls are TRBV3-1 and TRBJ2-1, with D unresolved. Looked up from germline, CDR1 is LGHDT and CDR2 is YNNKEL (reference sequence). The CDR3 runs to 14 residues. Trimming cost V 4 bases and J 0 bases, with 7 bases left between them. CDR3 sequence reads: CASSPVSSYNEQFF. In DNA form, the CDR3 reads TGTGCCAGCAGCCCAGTTAGCTCCTACAATGAGCAGTTCTTC.

This clonotype was recorded many times. Being off target in a library aimed at alpha chains, this beta chain has a size of little meaning. CDR3 bases: TGTGCCAGCAGCTTAGGACAGGGTGACTCACCCCTCCACTTT. This gives the protein CASSLGQGDSPLHF. The chain couples TRBV7-6 to TRBJ1-6; 7 bases are a match to TRBD1. V gave up 1 base and J gave up 10 bases; unmatched junction bases: 4. The length of the CDR3 is 14 residues. Looked up from germline, CDR1 is SGHVS and CDR2 is FNYEAQ.

This clonotype was seen repeatedly, ten times or more. The size of this beta chain means little, since it is a stray read in a library made for alpha chains. The chain recombines TRBV7-3 with TRBJ1-5; 9 bases fit TRBD1. The CDR3 consists of 12 residues. V dropped 9 bases and J dropped 6; count of bases not matched to a gene: 3. CDR1 and CDR2 from the germline V gene are SGHTA and FQGTGA. Written as DNA, the CDR3 is TGTGCCAGGGGGACAGGGAGTCAGCCCCAGCATTTT. It encodes CARGTGSQPQHF.

This clonotype occurred many times. Within a library made for alpha chains, this beta chain is off target, and its count is uninformative. This chain joins TRBV29-1 and TRBJ1-4; D call uncertain. From germline, CDR1 is SQVTM and CDR2 ANQGSEA. The CDR3 contains 13 residues. Trimming took off 7 bases at V and 8 bases at J, with 17 bases between the two ends. This CDR3 reads CSAQVGLTEKLFF. CDR3 DNA: TGCAGCGCCCAGGTCGGTCTAACGGAAAAACTGTTTTTT.

This clonotype was counted at least ten times. Since the library was made to target alpha chains, this beta chain is a stray read and its abundance is not meaningful. The chain employs TRBV3-1 and TRBJ2-3; 9 nucleotides align to TRBD1. The V and J ends lost 3 bases and 4 bases, in that order; junction bases with no gene match: 5. CDR3 length: 15 amino acids. CDR1 and CDR2 (germline): LGHDT, YNNKEL (reference sequence). CDR3 sequence: CASSQRGQGADTQYF. CDR3 DNA sequence: TGTGCCAGCAGCCAGAGGGGACAGGGCGCAGATACGCAGTATTTT.

This clonotype is labeled as large. As an off-target read in a library built for alpha chains, this beta chain has a frequency of little significance. The gene calls are TRBV20-1 and TRBJ2-7, with 10 bases aligning to TRBD2. Germline V gene lookup returns CDR1 DFQATT and CDR2 SNEGSKA (reference sequence). The CDR3 covers 18 residues. Losses at the gene ends were 0 bases for V and 0 bases for J; bases not matched to a gene: 11. The CDR3: CSARDYGASGRDSYEQYF. In nucleotides, the CDR3 is TGCAGTGCTAGAGATTACGGCGCTAGCGGGAGAGACTCCTACGAGCAGTACTTC.

Regarding this clonotype: This beta chain is off target for a library built for alpha chains, so its abundance means little. V and J are TRBV29-1 and TRBJ1-5; 9 positions match TRBD1. V gave up 6 bases and J gave up 1 base; unmatched junction bases: 7. The CDR3 loop spans 15 amino acids. CDR1 SQVTM and CDR2 ANQGSEA come from the germline V gene. The CDR3 sequence is CSVATGGGSNQPQHF. CDR3 nucleotide sequence: TGCAGCGTAGCGACAGGGGGGGGGAGCAATCAGCCCCAGCATTTT.

Concerning this clonotype itself: A junction boundary mismatches the germline segment, possibly from a read error. This beta chain appears as a stray read in a library generated for alpha chains; its size is not informative. The V and J genes are TRBV7-2 and TRBJ1-1; no clear D. Germline V gene lookup returns CDR1 SGHTA and CDR2 FQGNSA. The CDR3 totals 13 residues. The CDR3 region has the DNA TGTGCCAGCAGCGTAGACGGGAACACTGAAACTTTCTTT. This translates into CASSVDGNTETFF.

At least ten counts were recorded for this clonotype. With the library built for alpha chains, this beta chain is off target and its frequency is not meaningful. The chain combines TRBV15 with TRBJ2-5, with 9 nucleotides matching TRBD2. V was clipped by 1 base and J by 0 bases; unmatched bases: 9. From germline, CDR1 is LNHNV and CDR2 YYDKDF (reference sequence). The CDR3 runs 18 residues. The CDR3 DNA is TGTGCCACCAGCAGAGTACGGCTAGCGGGACTCTACCAAGAGACCCAGTACTTC. This translates into CATSRVRLAGLYQETQYF.

This clonotype was detected ten times or more. This beta chain appears as a stray read in a library generated for alpha chains; its size is not informative. The chain uses TRBV27 and TRBJ2-1, with TRBD2 identical over 7 bases. Germline V CDR1 and CDR2: MNHEY, SMNVEV (reference sequence). The V gene end was trimmed by 5 bases and the J gene end by 12 bases; junction bases not matched to a gene: 7. There are 12 residues in the CDR3. CDR3 bases: TGTGCCAGCAGTCCCATTGGGAGGGGGCAGTTCTTC. This translates into CASSPIGRGQFF.

This clonotype appeared many times. Since it is a stray read in a library aimed at alpha chains, this beta chain has a size that is not meaningful. The chain recombines TRBV6-5 with TRBJ2-1, with D uncertain. The germline gives CDR1 MNHEY, CDR2 SVGAGI. The CDR3 has 14 amino acids. V was shortened by 1 base and J by 9 bases, with 13 bases between the two germline ends. The CDR3 sequence: CASSYLSSRGEQFF. The CDR3 bases are TGTGCCAGCAGTTACTTATCATCCCGTGGTGAGCAGTTCTTC.

This clonotype was detected many times. Being off target in a library aimed at alpha chains, this beta chain has a size of little meaning. V usage is TRBV6-2 or TRBV6-3 and J usage is TRBJ2-7; either TRBD1 or TRBD2 may supply D (5 bases each). Trimming cost V 6 bases and J 1 base, with 13 bases left between them. CDR1 is MNHEY and CDR2 is SVGEGT in the germline V gene. The length of the CDR3 is 14 residues. The DNA for the CDR3 is TGTGCCAGCAGGCCCGGGACGGCTTCCTACGAGCAGTACTTC. This sequence encodes CASRPGTASYEQYF.

This clonotype was observed at least ten times. For a library built for alpha chains, this beta chain is a stray read; little rests on its size. The gene calls are TRBV14 and TRBJ1-2, with 9 bases identical to TRBD1. Per germline, CDR1 SGHDN and CDR2 FVKESK. The CDR3 totals 15 residues. The ends lost 4 bases at V and 6 bases at J; junction bases unmatched: 9. For the CDR3, the DNA is TGTGCCAGCAGCCGGGACAGGGTACCCCTCGATGGCTACACCTTC. Amino acids: CASSRDRVPLDGYTF.

For this clonotype: Since it is a stray read in a library aimed at alpha chains, this beta chain has a size that is not meaningful. This chain joins TRBV11-2 and TRBJ2-3; D is undetermined. This CDR3 is 14 amino acids long. V gave up 5 bases and J gave up 1 base, with 10 bases separating them. Germline loops: CDR1 SGHAT, CDR2 FQNNGV. CDR3 loop: CASSLMVGTDTQYF. CDR3 sequence (DNA): TGTGCCAGCAGCCTTATGGTTGGCACAGATACGCAGTATTTT.

This clonotype was counted between two and nine times. This beta chain turned up in a library designed for alpha chains; as an off-target read, its abundance says little. In DNA form, the CDR3 reads TGTGCCAGCAGTTCCGGGACTAGCGGGATCGAGACCCAGTACTTC. Amino acids: CASSSGTSGIETQYF. The chain carries TRBV12-3 or TRBV12-4 and TRBJ2-5, with 13 bases identical to TRBD2. The length of the CDR3 is 15 residues. The trim removed 4 bases at V and 5 bases at J, leaving 4 bases unmatched.

By share, this clonotype counts as medium-sized (0.01 to 0.1%). This beta chain is a stray sequence in a library constructed for alpha chains; its clone size is not meaningful. The genes are TRBV7-2 and TRBJ2-5; 9 bases line up with TRBD1. Germline V gene lookup returns CDR1 SGHTA and CDR2 FQGNSA. Trimming cost V 6 bases and J 2 bases; bases outside gene matches: 7. CDR3 length: 15 residues. CDR3: CASRWSGQGQETQYF. The CDR3 DNA reads as TGTGCCAGCAGGTGGAGCGGACAGGGGCAAGAGACCCAGTACTTC.

In its sample, this clonotype ranks as medium-sized. This beta chain slipped into a library made for alpha chains as a stray read, so its size is not meaningful. This chain uses TRBV4-2 with TRBJ1-1; 11 bases align to TRBD1. CDR1 LGHNA and CDR2 YNFKEQ come from the germline V gene. The CDR3 has 16 residues. Losses at the gene ends were 4 bases for V and 3 bases for J; bases not matched to a gene: 7. The CDR3 loop is CASSRGTGGSDTEAFF. The CDR3 bases are TGTGCCAGCAGCCGTGGGACAGGGGGGTCTGACACTGAAGCTTTCTTT.

There are many counts of this clonotype. The size of this beta chain means little, since it is a stray read in a library made for alpha chains. The chain employs TRBV7-2 and TRBJ2-7; D ambiguous. CDR1 is SGHTA and CDR2 is FQGNSA in the germline V gene. The CDR3 totals 14 residues. V lost 2 bases and J lost 2, with 10 bases in between. The CDR3 nucleotides are TGTGCCAGCAGCTTAAGCAGTGATGCCTACGAGCAGTACTTC. This translates into CASSLSSDAYEQYF.

In its sample, this clonotype ranks as medium-sized. Since the library was made to target alpha chains, this beta chain is a stray read and its abundance is not meaningful. The DNA for the CDR3 is TGCAGTGCTAGTTCACTGGGAGGGGAGGGGGTCAATGAGCAGTTCTTC. Protein product: CSASSLGGEGVNEQFF. The rearrangement uses TRBV20-1 and TRBJ2-1; weak D call: TRBD2 (7 bases). V shed 3 bases and J shed 6 bases, with 21 bases lying between them. Germline V CDR1 and CDR2: DFQATT, SNEGSKA (reference sequence). CDR3 size: 16 residues.

This clonotype showed up many times. This beta chain is a stray read from a library made for alpha chains; its abundance is not meaningful. This chain's CDR3 is CASRLAGEPHNEQFF. The DNA for the CDR3 is TGTGCCAGCAGACTAGCGGGAGAACCCCACAATGAGCAGTTCTTC. The chain joins TRBV5-4 to TRBJ2-1; 11 nucleotides align to TRBD2. The CDR3 extends over 15 amino acids. Germline V gene lookup returns CDR1 SGHNT and CDR2 YYREEE (reference sequence). Trimming cost V 5 bases and J 5 bases; bases outside gene matches: 6.

This clonotype was recorded many times. This beta chain turned up in a library designed for alpha chains; as an off-target read, its abundance says little. DNA for the CDR3: TGCAGTGCTGGAGGACAGGGAAAAACCTTTTACAATGAGCAGTTCTTC. It codes for CSAGGQGKTFYNEQFF. The chain carries TRBV20-1 and TRBJ2-1, with 8 bases fitting TRBD1. V trimming: 5 bases; J trimming: 4 bases; junction bases outside the gene matches: 13. Germline-derived CDR1 and CDR2 are DFQATT and SNEGSKA (reference sequence). The CDR3 covers 16 residues.

There are many counts of this clonotype. This beta chain is a stray read from a library made for alpha chains; its abundance is not meaningful. The chain combines TRBV28 with TRBJ2-7, with a possible D match to TRBD1 (6 bases). Germline CDR1 is MDHEN and CDR2 is SYDVKM. The length of the CDR3 is 13 residues. The V gene lost 8 bases and the J gene lost 4 bases, with 15 bases spanning the gap. The CDR3 sequence is CASRYRVDYEQYF. Written as DNA, the CDR3 is TGTGCCAGCCGATACAGGGTGGATTACGAGCAGTACTTC.

This clonotype is medium-sized (0.01 to 0.1%) in the sample. Because the library targeted alpha chains, this beta chain is an off-target read whose size means little. This chain joins TRBV7-9 and TRBJ2-2; D is unclear. The CDR3 runs 14 residues. V was pared by 3 bases and J by 8 bases, with 13 bases between. The germline V gene encodes CDR1 SEHNR and CDR2 FQNEAQ (reference sequence). The CDR3 is CASSLGFSAGELFF. In nucleotides, the CDR3 is TGTGCCAGCAGCTTGGGGTTTTCGGCTGGGGAGCTGTTTTTT.